The 32 T cell receptor beta chains in this list originate from one sample, sequenced in a study of CD8+ T cells in alopecia areata. Once RNA had been extracted, it was reverse transcribed into cDNA to act as the sequencing template. Sequencing was performed with immunoSEQ multiplex PCR; in TCRdb, only in-frame clones are kept and a portion is missing. The table records approximately 200,000 clones, 55% to 70% of them present only once. Treatment specified: oral pan-JAK inhibitor, 5-10 mg twice daily. The material sequenced was CD4+ T cells sorted from blood, taken at week 4, from a patient treated with tofacitinib. The receptors originated from a human donor with alopecia areata.

V and J are TRBV9 and TRBJ1-2; D is undetermined. The CDR3 is 15 amino acids. V was clipped by 4 bases and J by 8 bases, with 21 bases between them. Germline V gene sequence: CDR1 SGDLS, CDR2 YYNGEE. The CDR3, as DNA: TGTGCCAGCAGCCCCAGACGTTGGCAGGCAGGAGGCTACACCTTC. Translated, it gives CASSPRRWQAGGYTF.

The chain couples TRBV29-1 to TRBJ2-1, with D perhaps TRBD1 (5 bases). Trimming left V 5 bases short and J 7 bases short, with 12 bases between. CDR1 and CDR2 (germline): SQVTM, ANQGSEA. The CDR3 runs to 12 residues. The CDR3 coding sequence is TGCAGCGTTCGTCTCGACAGAAATGAGCAGTTCTTC. It codes for CSVRLDRNEQFF.

This clone showed up just once. The chain couples TRBV15 to TRBJ2-5, with TRBD2 as a possible D gene (5 bases). Trimming pared 2 bases from V and 9 bases from J, leaving 19 bases between. CDR3 length: 15 residues. Germline CDR1 LNHNV, CDR2 YYDKDF (reference sequence). CDR3 sequence (DNA): TGTGCCACCAGCAGACAAAACATGAAGGAAGCGGCCCAGTACTTC. It codes for CATSRQNMKEAAQYF.

This clone was picked up a small number of times. This sequence joins TRBV5-1 and TRBJ2-1; the match to TRBD2 covers 7 bases. The J segment lost 5 bases and the V segment lost 1 base, leaving 6 bases of the junction unmatched. Germline CDR1 is SGHRS and CDR2 is YFSETQ. The CDR3 runs 15 residues. The CDR3 bases are TGCGCCAGCAGCTTGCCCGCTAGCGGACACAATGAGCAGTTCTTC. Its protein product is CASSLPASGHNEQFF. The full variable domain, in which reference TRBV5-1 and TRBJ2-1 provide the parts outside the CDR3, is KAGVTQTPRYLIKTRGQQVTLSCSPISGHRSVSWYQQTPGQGLQFLFEYFSETQRNKGNFPGRFSGRQFSNSRSEMNVSTLELGDSALYLCASSLPASGHNEQFFGPGTRLTVL.

This clone was found a few times. CDR3 sequence (DNA): TGCAGTGCTAGAGCGGGGCGGGAGTCGTTCTTC. Translation gives CSARAGRESFF. The chain employs TRBV20-1 and TRBJ2-1; 7 nucleotides align to TRBD2. This CDR3 is 11 amino acids long. V trimming: 1 base; J trimming: 15 bases; junction bases outside the gene matches: 6. The germline gives CDR1 DFQATT, CDR2 SNEGSKA (reference sequence).

A word on this clone: The sample contains more than one DNA sequence encoding this CDR3. DNA for the CDR3: TGCAGCGTTGAGAGGCTAGCGGGAGCCTACGAGCAGTACTTC. Its protein is CSVERLAGAYEQYF. V usage is TRBV29-1 and J usage is TRBJ2-7, with 10 bases fitting TRBD2. Germline V gene lookup returns CDR1 SQVTM and CDR2 ANQGSEA. V lost 3 bases to trimming and J lost 2 bases; unmatched junction nucleotides: 4. The CDR3 runs to 14 residues.

The sample holds a few counts of this clone. The chain uses TRBV28 and TRBJ1-5; D unresolved. Germline V gene lookup returns CDR1 MDHEN and CDR2 SYDVKM. The CDR3 consists of 13 residues. The V end lost 5 bases, the J end lost 11 bases, and 16 bases lay between the germline ends. The CDR3 is CASSIGTRRSQHF. In DNA form, the CDR3 reads TGTGCCAGCAGTATAGGCACCCGGAGATCCCAGCATTTT.

This chain uses TRBV29-1 with TRBJ2-3, with D possibly being TRBD1 or TRBD2 (5 bases each). The CDR3 contains 13 residues. Germline V gene lookup returns CDR1 SQVTM and CDR2 ANQGSEA. Trimming removed 7 bases at V and 4 bases at J, with 15 bases between. The chain's CDR3 is CSAARGRADTQYF. CDR3 coding DNA: TGCAGCGCCGCGAGGGGAAGGGCAGATACGCAGTATTTT.

J is TRBJ2-7 and V is TRBV5-1, with 11 positions matching TRBD2. The V and J ends lost 6 bases and 7 bases, in that order; junction bases with no gene match: 12. This CDR3 spans 15 amino acids. Germline CDR1 and CDR2: SGHRS and YFSETQ. Here the CDR3 reads CASTPLAGGLGEQYF. Here the CDR3 DNA reads TGCGCCAGCACCCCCCTAGCGGGAGGCCTGGGGGAGCAGTACTTC.

The chain is built from TRBV2 and TRBJ2-3; perhaps TRBD2 as D (5 bases). With 3 bases removed from V and 5 bases from J, the gap between germline ends came to 24 bases. CDR1 and CDR2 from the germline V gene are SNHLY and FYNNEI. The CDR3 is 18 residues long. DNA for the CDR3: TGTGCCAGCAGTGAGACGACCAGCGGTTCATTACGACTAGATACGCAGTATTTT. Translated: CASSETTSGSLRLDTQYF.

The chain has TRBV5-1 and TRBJ2-5; D gene uncertain. The CDR3 loop spans 14 amino acids. Per the germline V gene, CDR1 is SGHRS and CDR2 is YFSETQ. Trimming shortened V by 7 bases and J by 2 bases, and 15 bases separated the two germline ends. The DNA of the CDR3 is TGCGCCAGCTCAGCCGGACCCGGACAAGAGACCCAGTACTTC. Residues: CASSAGPGQETQYF.

The chain recombines TRBV2 with TRBJ2-2; a possible D gene is TRBD2 (5 bases). CDR1 and CDR2 from the germline V gene are SNHLY and FYNNEI. Trimming pared 7 bases from V and 3 bases from J, leaving 15 bases between. The CDR3 loop spans 15 amino acids. The CDR3, as DNA: TGTGCCAGCAAGAAAGGGAGTGGCGACACCGGGGAGCTGTTTTTT. Translation gives CASKKGSGDTGELFF.

The chain uses TRBV4-2 and TRBJ2-7; weak D call: TRBD1 (5 bases). The ends were cut back, 0 bases at V and 4 bases at J, with 13 bases in the middle. The V gene's germline CDR1 is LGHNA and CDR2 YNFKEQ. This CDR3 is built from 15 residues. In DNA form, the CDR3 reads TGTGCCAGCAGCCAAGATCATCCCAGGGCGTACGAGCAGTACTTC. It specifies CASSQDHPRAYEQYF.

This chain uses TRBV30 with TRBJ2-7; D unclear. Germline V gene lookup returns CDR1 GTSNPN and CDR2 SVGIG (reference sequence). This CDR3 is built from 13 residues. With 2 bases removed from V and 3 bases from J, the gap between germline ends came to 11 bases. The CDR3 region is CAWSPGPGYEQYF. For the CDR3, the DNA is TGTGCCTGGAGTCCCGGTCCTGGCTACGAGCAGTACTTC. The whole variable domain, filled in from reference TRBV30 and TRBJ2-7, reads SQTIHQWPATLVQPVGSPLSLECTVEGTSNPNLYWYRQAAGRGLQLLFYSVGIGQISSEVPQNLSASRPQDRQFILSSKKLLLSDSGFYLCAWSPGPGYEQYFGPGTRLTVT.

This sequence joins TRBV5-1 and TRBJ2-7; tentatively, D is TRBD1 (6 bases). The CDR3 consists of 15 residues. V was cut by 4 bases and J by 4 bases, with 18 bases left in between. The germline V gene encodes CDR1 SGHRS and CDR2 YFSETQ. Written as DNA, the CDR3 is TGCGCCAGCAGCACCCGTACAGGGTCTACGTACGAGCAGTACTTC. Its translation: CASSTRTGSTYEQYF. Together with reference TRBV5-1 and TRBJ2-7, the CDR3 gives the full variable domain: KAGVTQTPRYLIKTRGQQVTLSCSPISGHRSVSWYQQTPGQGLQFLFEYFSETQRNKGNFPGRFSGRQFSNSRSEMNVSTLELGDSALYLCASSTRTGSTYEQYFGPGTRLTVT.

The CDR3 region has the DNA TGTGCCAGCAGCCTACGTAGGGTCCCCTACAATGAGCAGTTCTTC. Translated, it gives CASSLRRVPYNEQFF. V gene TRBV5-4 combines with J gene TRBJ2-1, with D uncertain. CDR3 size: 15 residues. Germline assignment: CDR1 SGHNT and CDR2 YYREEE (reference sequence). The V and J ends lost 4 bases and 2 bases respectively, with 13 bases between them.

This clone was observed a few times. DNA of the CDR3: TGTGCCATCAGTGGCCCTACAGGGGATGGGGCCAACGTCCTGACTTTC. Protein: CAISGPTGDGANVLTF. This chain uses TRBV10-3 with TRBJ2-6; TRBD1 agrees at 7 bases. Germline CDR1 ENHRY, CDR2 SYGVKD. J lost 3 bases, V lost 4 bases, and 6 bases had no gene match. This CDR3 is 16 amino acids long.

The genes are TRBV29-1 and TRBJ2-3; D unresolved. The CDR3 runs 12 residues. The germline CDR1 and CDR2 sequences are SQVTM and ANQGSEA. Trimming removed 4 bases at V and 1 base at J, with 6 bases between. As DNA, the CDR3 is TGCAGCGTTGGTCTGGGCACAGATACGCAGTATTTT. Protein: CSVGLGTDTQYF.

The V gene is TRBV28, the J gene TRBJ2-7; D uncertain. This CDR3 region has 10 residues. The germline V gene has CDR1 MDHEN and CDR2 SYDVKM. Trimming left V 5 bases short and J 6 bases short, with 5 bases between. DNA of the CDR3: TGTGCCAGCAGTCGGTCCGAGCAGTACTTC. This encodes CASSRSEQYF. Full variable domain (rest looked up from reference TRBV28 and TRBJ2-7): DVKVTQSSRYLVKRTGEKVFLECVQDMDHENMFWYRQDPGLGLRLIYFSYDVKMKEKGDIPEGYSVSREKKERFSLILESASTNQTSMYLCASSRSEQYFGPGTRLTVT.

In this sample, this clone turned up a few times. This chain connects TRBV4-2 to TRBJ1-5, with D possibly TRBD1 on 6 matching bases. The V and J ends lost 3 bases and 7 bases respectively, with 13 bases between them. CDR3 length: 14 amino acids. Germline CDR1 is LGHNA and CDR2 is YNFKEQ. CDR3 sequence reads: CASSHPGGGQPQHF. In nucleotides, the CDR3 is TGTGCCAGCAGCCATCCGGGGGGCGGGCAGCCCCAGCATTTT.

The chain links TRBV30 to TRBJ2-1, with 7 bases aligning to TRBD2. The CDR3 consists of 14 residues. Germline lookup yields CDR1 GTSNPN and CDR2 SVGIG (reference sequence). V gave up 5 bases and J gave up 4 bases; unmatched junction bases: 8. CDR3 DNA: TGTGCCTGGGGCCCGGGAGGCGGGTACAATGAGCAGTTCTTC. It encodes CAWGPGGGYNEQFF.

This clone appeared a few times. The CDR3 reads CASSHKIGETQYF. DNA for the CDR3: TGTGCCAGCAGCCACAAGATCGGGGAGACCCAGTACTTC. The chain is built from TRBV7-9 and TRBJ2-5; the D is unclear. Germline values: CDR1 SEHNR, CDR2 FQNEAQ (reference sequence). The CDR3 runs to 13 residues. The V and J ends lost 5 bases and 5 bases respectively, with 12 bases between them.

V usage is TRBV30 and J usage is TRBJ2-1, with D unresolved. This CDR3 contains 12 residues. Germline V CDR1 and CDR2: GTSNPN, SVGIG (reference sequence). V was clipped by 1 base and J by 6 bases, with 7 bases between them. The CDR3 region has the DNA TGTGCCTGGAGTGGGGCTTTCAATGAGCAGTTCTTC. It is translated as CAWSGAFNEQFF.

The CDR3 DNA follows: TGTGCCAGTCGGCAGACAGGGTCTGGGGCCAACGTCCTGACTTTC. It codes for CASRQTGSGANVLTF. The J gene is TRBJ2-6, the V gene TRBV19, with 7 nucleotides matching TRBD1. Germline trimming cut 8 bases from V and 1 base from J; bases unmatched to any gene: 5. Germline V gene lookup returns CDR1 LNHDA and CDR2 SQIVND (reference sequence). The CDR3 is 15 amino acids.

This chain connects TRBV29-1 to TRBJ2-1; D perhaps matches TRBD2 (6 bases). V lost 3 bases to trimming and J lost 9 bases, with 9 bases between them. Germline CDR1 SQVTM, CDR2 ANQGSEA. There are 11 residues in the CDR3. As DNA, the CDR3 is TGCAGCGTTGACGGGGGAGTTGAGCAGTTCTTC. This translates into CSVDGGVEQFF.

Turning to this clone: Different DNA sequences within this sample yield the same CDR3. This chain links TRBV20-1 with TRBJ2-5; D gene unclear. This CDR3 is built from 11 residues. The germline gives CDR1 DFQATT, CDR2 SNEGSKA (reference sequence). V was pared by 3 bases and J by 4 bases, with 6 bases between. CDR3 loop: CSASVGETQYF. The DNA for the CDR3 is TGCAGTGCTAGTGTAGGAGAGACCCAGTACTTC.

The DNA of the CDR3 is TGCAGCGTAATAGGGACTAGCGCCACTTCGAACACCGGGGAGCTGTTTTTT. It specifies CSVIGTSATSNTGELFF. The chain links TRBV29-1 to TRBJ2-2; 10 bases match TRBD2. J was trimmed by 0 bases and V by 6 bases; bases with no gene match: 10. From germline, CDR1 is SQVTM and CDR2 ANQGSEA. There are 17 residues in the CDR3.

The CDR3 sequence: CASSKGTSPAQETQYF. CDR3 in DNA: TGTGCCAGCAGCAAAGGGACATCCCCCGCCCAAGAGACCCAGTACTTC. The chain has TRBV11-2 and TRBJ2-5, with D perhaps matching TRBD1 (6 bases). Trimming cost V 5 bases and J 1 base, with 17 bases left between them. This CDR3 is built from 16 residues. CDR1 is SGHAT and CDR2 is FQNNGV in the germline V gene.

The chain is built from TRBV5-6 and TRBJ1-5, with D possibly matching TRBD1 (6 bases). The CDR3 sequence is 14 residues long. The V and J ends lost 4 bases and 5 bases respectively, with 13 bases between them. Germline-derived CDR1 and CDR2 are SGHDT and YYEEEE. For the CDR3, the DNA is TGTGCCAGCAGCCCAAGACAGGTTTATCAGCCCCAGCATTTT. It encodes CASSPRQVYQPQHF.

The J gene is TRBJ2-5, the V gene TRBV7-2, with D possibly TRBD1 on 5 matching bases. In germline, CDR1 is SGHTA, CDR2 FQGNSA. The ends were cut back, 1 base at V and 4 bases at J, with 16 bases in the middle. The CDR3 extends over 16 amino acids. For the CDR3, the DNA is TGTGCCAGCAGCTTAGGGCCTCAGGCAGGGCGAGAGACCCAGTACTTC. Its translation is CASSLGPQAGRETQYF.

The V gene is TRBV5-4, the J gene TRBJ2-4; the D is unclear. In germline, CDR1 is SGHNT, CDR2 YYREEE (reference sequence). Trimming stripped 2 bases from V and 6 bases from J, with 12 bases between. The CDR3 is 14 residues long. The CDR3 DNA follows: TGTGCCAGCAGCTTCAGGACCGAAGGAAACATTCAGTACTTC. Translated, it gives CASSFRTEGNIQYF.

The chain couples TRBV27 to TRBJ2-5; D is possibly TRBD2 (5 bases). V gave up 3 bases and J gave up 0 bases, with 8 bases separating them. Germline V gives CDR1 MNHEY, CDR2 SMNVEV (reference sequence). CDR3 size: 14 residues. CDR3 bases: TGTGCCAGCAGTTTCCCGGACTACCAAGAGACCCAGTACTTC. Its translation is CASSFPDYQETQYF.